The next 32 T cell receptor beta chains were all read from a single sample in a study of cytomegalovirus exposure and HLA in healthy donors. The PCR had 60 Vbeta and 13 Jbeta primers. TCRdb's copy holds only in-frame clones and misses some; the assay was immunoSEQ multiplex PCR. Its listing shows about 120,000 clones. Sequenced material: PBMCs. The receptor source for this set is a woman aged 35 to 49 in good health and CMV-seropositive.

The chain has TRBV5-1 and TRBJ1-4; D not certain. The CDR3 is made up of 15 amino acids. Germline V gene data show CDR1 as SGHRS and CDR2 as YFSETQ. Trimming cost V 4 bases and J 10 bases, with 20 bases left between them. In DNA form, the CDR3 reads TGCGCCAGCAGCAGGGAGCTGGCAGGCGATAGAAAACTGTTTTTT. Protein sequence: CASSRELAGDRKLFF.

This chain links TRBV11-2 with TRBJ2-2, with D perhaps TRBD2 (6 bases). V gave up 5 bases and J gave up 0 bases, with 16 bases separating them. The CDR3 is 17 amino acids. CDR1 is SGHAT, CDR2 FQNNGV, per germline. CDR3 in DNA: TGTGCCAGCAGCATAGTCGGAGGGCAGTCGAACACCGGGGAGCTGTTTTTT. This sequence encodes CASSIVGGQSNTGELFF.

The chain joins TRBV11-2 to TRBJ2-1, with 7 bases that match TRBD2. Trimming cost V 8 bases and J 5 bases; bases outside gene matches: 9. Germline V gene data show CDR1 as SGHAT and CDR2 as FQNNGV. This CDR3 has 14 amino acids. DNA for the CDR3: TGTGCCAGCCGAGCGGGAACCGGGGACAATGAGCAGTTCTTC. The encoded protein is CASRAGTGDNEQFF. The variable domain in full, with the rest retrieved from reference TRBV11-2 and TRBJ2-1, is EAGVAQSPRYKIIEKRQSVAFWCNPISGHATLYWYQQILGQGPKLLIQFQNNGVVDDSQLPKDRFSAERLKGVDSTLKIQPAKLEDSAVYLCASRAGTGDNEQFFGPGTRLTVL.

The chain combines TRBV6-4 with TRBJ2-3; D possibly corresponds to TRBD1 (5 bases). The CDR3 has 16 residues. Germline V lookup: CDR1 MRHNA, CDR2 SNTAGT. V shed 5 bases and J shed 1 base, with 16 bases lying between them. The CDR3 protein is CASSLHGQGGTDTQYF. CDR3 coding DNA: TGTGCCAGCAGTCTTCACGGCCAGGGCGGCACAGATACGCAGTATTTT.

The genes are TRBV6-6 and TRBJ2-1, with 9 bases aligning to TRBD2. This CDR3 comprises 15 residues. The V segment lost 4 bases and the J segment 5 bases; nucleotides outside the gene matches: 6. Germline assignment: CDR1 MNHNY and CDR2 SVGAGI (reference sequence). The CDR3 DNA sequence: TGTGCCAGCAGTTTAGCGGGAGTAGTTGACAATGAGCAGTTCTTC. This encodes CASSLAGVVDNEQFF.

For the CDR3, the DNA is TGTGCCAGCTCACTCAAGGCGGATGAGCAGTTCTTC. Translated, it gives CASSLKADEQFF. The genes are TRBV18 and TRBJ2-1; D uncertain. This CDR3 is 12 amino acids long. CDR1 is KGHSH, CDR2 LQKENI, per germline. The V gene lost 4 bases and the J gene lost 8 bases, with 9 bases spanning the gap.

For the CDR3, the DNA is TGTGCCAGCAGCTTAGGACTAGCGGGAAGAGACAATGAGCAGTTCTTC. Protein sequence: CASSLGLAGRDNEQFF. V and J are TRBV7-9 and TRBJ2-1, with TRBD2 matching 11 bases. J lost 5 bases, V lost 1 base, and 4 bases had no gene match. CDR1 and CDR2 (germline): SEHNR, FQNEAQ (reference sequence). This CDR3 has 16 amino acids.

The chain employs TRBV9 and TRBJ2-7, with D perhaps TRBD1 (6 bases). This CDR3 has 14 amino acids. Between the trimmed V and J ends, which lost 0 bases and 5 bases, there was a span of 12 bases. The germline V gene encodes CDR1 SGDLS and CDR2 YYNGEE. CDR3 residues: CASSVDDRIHEQYF. The CDR3 DNA sequence: TGTGCCAGCAGCGTAGACGACAGGATCCACGAGCAGTACTTC.

The chain combines TRBV27 with TRBJ1-1, with a tentative D call TRBD1 (6 bases). CDR3 length: 13 residues. V was pared by 4 bases and J by 3 bases, with 9 bases between. Germline V gives CDR1 MNHEY, CDR2 SMNVEV (reference sequence). The CDR3 sequence: CASSYREYTEAFF. The CDR3 region has the DNA TGTGCCAGCAGTTACAGGGAGTACACTGAAGCTTTCTTT.

The chain recombines TRBV9 with TRBJ1-2; D may be TRBD1 (6 bases). Germline CDR1 and CDR2: SGDLS and YYNGEE. The CDR3 runs 13 residues. Trimming took off 0 bases at V and 6 bases at J, with 9 bases between the two ends. The CDR3 reads CASSVGGGDGYTF. DNA of the CDR3: TGTGCCAGCAGCGTAGGGGGGGGCGATGGCTACACCTTC.

The chain recombines TRBV19 with TRBJ2-7, with D possibly matching TRBD2 (6 bases). Germline V gene data show CDR1 as LNHDA and CDR2 as SQIVND (reference sequence). Trimming left V 3 bases short and J 5 bases short, with 14 bases between. CDR3 size: 14 residues. The CDR3 DNA reads TGTGCCAGTAGTATGGGACTGCCTGCGGACGAGCAGTACTTC. Translated, it gives CASSMGLPADEQYF.

V is TRBV7-9 and J is TRBJ2-5; D perhaps matches TRBD2 (5 bases). This CDR3 region has 11 residues. V lost 7 bases to trimming and J lost 2 bases, with 5 bases between them. The V gene's germline CDR1 is SEHNR and CDR2 FQNEAQ (reference sequence). The CDR3: CASTGQETQYF. The CDR3 bases are TGTGCCAGCACGGGACAAGAGACCCAGTACTTC.

The chain links TRBV5-4 to TRBJ2-2; D is uncertain. The CDR3 consists of 15 residues. Between the trimmed V and J ends, which lost 2 bases and 1 base, there was a span of 9 bases. Germline V lookup: CDR1 SGHNT, CDR2 YYREEE (reference sequence). The CDR3 DNA is TGTGCCAGCAGCTTAGACATTGGGAACACCGGGGAGCTGTTTTTT. It translates to CASSLDIGNTGELFF.

The chain couples TRBV11-2 to TRBJ2-7, with D unresolved. Deletions cut 1 base from V and 2 bases from J, with 6 bases between. The CDR3 loop spans 13 amino acids. Germline loops: CDR1 SGHAT, CDR2 FQNNGV. This CDR3 reads CASSLAPAYEQYF. CDR3 in DNA: TGTGCCAGCAGCTTAGCTCCCGCCTACGAGCAGTACTTC. Full variable domain (outside the CDR3, taken from reference TRBV11-2 and TRBJ2-7): EAGVAQSPRYKIIEKRQSVAFWCNPISGHATLYWYQQILGQGPKLLIQFQNNGVVDDSQLPKDRFSAERLKGVDSTLKIQPAKLEDSAVYLCASSLAPAYEQYFGPGTRLTVT.

The chain uses TRBV28 and TRBJ2-7; 9 nucleotides agree with TRBD2. The V gene's germline CDR1 is MDHEN and CDR2 SYDVKM. Losses at the gene ends were 4 bases for V and 2 bases for J; bases not matched to a gene: 3. The CDR3 loop spans 14 amino acids. As DNA, the CDR3 is TGTGCCAGCAGTTCACCTAGCGGGACCTACGAGCAGTACTTC. Its translation: CASSSPSGTYEQYF.

The gene calls are TRBV5-1 and TRBJ2-5, with a tentative D call TRBD1 (6 bases). This CDR3 is built from 14 residues. V was cut by 3 bases and J by 5 bases, with 14 bases left in between. Per the germline V gene, CDR1 is SGHRS and CDR2 is YFSETQ. In nucleotides, the CDR3 is TGCGCCAGCAGCTCCCAACAGGGTAGGGAGACCCAGTACTTC. Protein product: CASSSQQGRETQYF.

V usage is TRBV7-2 and J usage is TRBJ2-7; D possibly corresponds to TRBD1 (6 bases). The germline gives CDR1 SGHTA, CDR2 FQGNSA. The CDR3 has 15 residues. V lost 3 bases and J 4 bases, leaving 16 bases between the germline ends. The CDR3 coding sequence is TGTGCCAGCAGCTTGTTCCAGGGGCCCTCTTACGAGCAGTACTTC. Its protein product is CASSLFQGPSYEQYF.

This chain links TRBV2 with TRBJ2-7; TRBD2 matches 12 bases. Germline V lookup: CDR1 SNHLY, CDR2 FYNNEI. V shed 2 bases and J 6 bases; nucleotides not matched to a gene: 2. This CDR3 is built from 14 residues. In nucleotides, the CDR3 is TGTGCCAGCAGTGAAAGGGGACTAGCGGGCGAGCAGTACTTC. Translating gives CASSERGLAGEQYF.

V is TRBV7-2 and J is TRBJ2-7, with D perhaps matching TRBD1 (5 bases). From germline, CDR1 is SGHTA and CDR2 FQGNSA. The CDR3 consists of 12 residues. The germline V and J ends were trimmed by 5 bases and 4 bases, with 9 bases remaining between them. CDR3 DNA: TGTGCCAGCAGCACGGACACATACGAGCAGTACTTC. Its protein is CASSTDTYEQYF.

The V call is TRBV5-1, the J call TRBJ2-2, with D hard to call. Germline lookup yields CDR1 SGHRS and CDR2 YFSETQ. This CDR3 comprises 16 residues. The V end was cut by 4 bases, the J end by 6 bases, with 19 bases between. CDR3 coding DNA: TGCGCCAGCAGCCTTCACAGTGTCCCCACTGCCGGGGAGCTGTTTTTT. Its translation is CASSLHSVPTAGELFF.

The genes are TRBV7-3 and TRBJ2-2, with 11 bases matching TRBD1. The CDR3 runs 16 residues. Germline V gene data show CDR1 as SGHTA and CDR2 as FQGTGA. J lost 3 bases, V lost 2 bases, and 2 bases had no gene match. DNA of the CDR3: TGTGCCAGCAGCTTATTGGACAGGGGGCACACCGGGGAGCTGTTTTTT. This encodes CASSLLDRGHTGELFF.

Regarding this clone: A junction end diverges from the germline sequence, so it may reflect a read error. This chain connects TRBV11-2 to TRBJ1-1, with a possible D match to TRBD1 (6 bases). CDR1 and CDR2 (germline): SGHAT, FQNNGV. The CDR3 extends over 14 amino acids. The CDR3 loop reads CACSPRGMNTEAFF. The CDR3 nucleotides read TGTGCCTGCAGCCCCAGGGGTATGAACACTGAAGCTTTCTTT.

The chain carries TRBV7-9 and TRBJ1-1; TRBD1 agrees at 8 bases. The CDR3 extends over 14 amino acids. The germline V gene encodes CDR1 SEHNR and CDR2 FQNEAQ (reference sequence). V gave up 1 base and J gave up 6 bases; unmatched junction bases: 4. The DNA for the CDR3 is TGTGCCAGCAGCTTAGGGACAGGGAGGGCTGAAGCTTTCTTT. Encoded protein: CASSLGTGRAEAFF. The full variable domain, rest sourced from reference TRBV7-9 and TRBJ1-1, is DTGVSQNPRHKITKRGQNVTFRCDPISEHNRLYWYRQTLGQGPEFLTYFQNEAQLEKSRLLSDRFSAERPKGSFSTLEIQRTEQGDSAMYLCASSLGTGRAEAFFGQGTRLTVV.

This chain joins TRBV18 and TRBJ2-2; D remains ambiguous. Germline V CDR1 and CDR2: KGHSH, LQKENI. The length of the CDR3 is 14 residues. V dropped 0 bases and J dropped 3 bases, with 5 bases sitting between them. In nucleotides, the CDR3 is TGTGCCAGCTCACCACCGGCGGACACCGGGGAGCTGTTTTTT. Amino acids: CASSPPADTGELFF.

The V gene is TRBV10-1, the J gene TRBJ2-3; D is possibly TRBD2 (6 bases). Trimming pared 2 bases from V and 2 bases from J, leaving 11 bases between. Germline V CDR1 and CDR2: WNHNN, SYGVQD (reference sequence). CDR3 length: 15 amino acids. The CDR3: CASSEKRVDTDTQYF. Written as DNA, the CDR3 is TGCGCCAGCAGTGAGAAGCGGGTCGACACAGATACGCAGTATTTT.

To note about this clone: Other DNA sequences in this sample translate to the same CDR3. V usage is TRBV5-1 and J usage is TRBJ2-5; 10 bases are shared with TRBD1. Germline CDR1 is SGHRS and CDR2 is YFSETQ. This CDR3 has 15 amino acids. Trimming removed 0 bases from V and 3 bases from J; junction bases left unmatched: 2. The CDR3 sequence is CASSLVGTGEETQYF. CDR3 in DNA: TGCGCCAGCAGCTTGGTCGGGACAGGGGAAGAGACCCAGTACTTC.

The chain has TRBV25-1 and TRBJ2-5; maybe TRBD2 (6 bases). Deletions cut 6 bases from V and 5 bases from J, with 10 bases between. Looked up from germline, CDR1 is MGHDK and CDR2 is SYGVNS. The CDR3 runs to 12 residues. CDR3 in DNA: TGTGCCAGCAGCGCGGGGCCGGAGACCCAGTACTTC. This encodes CASSAGPETQYF. The full variable domain, its missing parts supplied by reference TRBV25-1 and TRBJ2-5, is EADIYQTPRYLVIGTGKKITLECSQTMGHDKMYWYQQDPGMELHLIHYSYGVNSTEKGDLSSESTVSRIRTEHFPLTLESARPSHTSQYLCASSAGPETQYFGPGTRLLVL.

This chain joins TRBV10-3 and TRBJ2-2, with 7 bases identical to TRBD1. Germline lookup yields CDR1 ENHRY and CDR2 SYGVKD. The CDR3 totals 16 residues. J gave up 2 bases and V 0 bases, and 3 bases lay outside the gene matches. In DNA form, the CDR3 reads TGTGCCATCAGTGAGTCTGGGACAGCCAACACCGGGGAGCTGTTTTTT. Protein: CAISESGTANTGELFF.

In the case of this clone: Other DNA sequences within the sample encode an identical CDR3. The rearrangement uses TRBV11-2 and TRBJ2-1; maybe TRBD1 (5 bases). V dropped 2 bases and J dropped 6 bases, with 5 bases sitting between them. The CDR3 is 12 residues long. Germline-derived CDR1 and CDR2 are SGHAT and FQNNGV. The CDR3 region is CASSLTGNEQFF. The CDR3 bases are TGTGCCAGCAGCTTAACAGGCAATGAGCAGTTCTTC.

The chain combines TRBV19 with TRBJ2-1; 8 nucleotides align to TRBD2. CDR3 size: 16 residues. CDR1 is LNHDA and CDR2 is SQIVND in the germline V gene (reference sequence). The ends lost 7 bases at V and 2 bases at J; junction bases unmatched: 10. CDR3 sequence (DNA): TGTGCCAGTACTTCGCAACTAGCGGATGCCTACAATGAGCAGTTCTTC. This translates into CASTSQLADAYNEQFF.

The chain is built from TRBV11-2 and TRBJ2-7, with D perhaps matching TRBD1 (5 bases). V was clipped by 4 bases and J by 7 bases, with 11 bases between them. Germline V gene lookup returns CDR1 SGHAT and CDR2 FQNNGV. The CDR3 spans 12 residues. DNA of the CDR3: TGTGCCAGCAGCTCGGACATTTTGGAGCAGTACTTC. It yields the protein CASSSDILEQYF. The full variable domain, completed using reference TRBV11-2 and TRBJ2-7, is EAGVAQSPRYKIIEKRQSVAFWCNPISGHATLYWYQQILGQGPKLLIQFQNNGVVDDSQLPKDRFSAERLKGVDSTLKIQPAKLEDSAVYLCASSSDILEQYFGPGTRLTVT.

The chain is built from TRBV19 and TRBJ2-1; 7 bases are a match to TRBD2. In germline, CDR1 is LNHDA, CDR2 SQIVND (reference sequence). V lost 1 base and J lost 8; bases outside the gene matches: 14. The CDR3 runs to 17 residues. The CDR3 protein is CASSIGPSGPSSDEQFF. The CDR3 DNA sequence: TGTGCCAGTAGTATAGGGCCTAGCGGCCCCTCGTCGGATGAGCAGTTCTTC.